This T cell receptor (beta chain) was recovered during a study of molecular identifiers for immune sequencing clone quantification. Study-level background: Four of five RNA aliquots from approximately 20,000 or 98,000 naive CD8 T cells were sequenced.

This clonotype appeared many times. The antigen remains undetermined. Naive CD8 T cells were FACS-sorted by CD8+CD4-CCR7+CD45RA+ markers. Study results and caveats: Spiked Jurkat TCR RNA originating from one cell could reportedly be identified amid more than 950,000 naive cells.

Generation of bulk TCR libraries relied on previously described methods and listed TCR primers. TCRdb re-called the PCR reads with MiXCR, one entry per CDR3 protein. The sample holds some 320,000 distinct CDR3 sequences, roughly 23% seen once. Sequenced: naive CD8+ T cells from blood, with Jurkat cell RNA spiked in. Subset described: FACS-sorted CD8+CD4-CCR7+CD45RA+ naive T cells. The sequence was obtained from a human donor in good health. Some libraries in this study had Jurkat cell RNA spiked in.

CDR3 in amino acids: CASRGEAYEQYF. The CDR3 coding sequence is TGTGCCAGCAGAGGAGAGGCCTACGAGCAGTACTTC. The rearrangement joins TRBV28 to TRBJ2-7; no reliable D call. CDR1 is MDHEN, CDR2 SYDVKM, per germline. The V and J ends lost 6 bases and 2 bases respectively, with 8 bases between them. This CDR3 is 12 amino acids long.